A selection of T cell receptor beta chains follows, all from one sample in a study of shared clonotypes between healthy human individuals. Data came from immunoSEQ multiplex PCR; TCRdb stores just in-frame clones and leaves some out. The sample consists of around 2.5 million clones, approximately 93% of them appearing once. Material for sequencing was naive CD4+ T cells from PBMCs. These receptors all stem from a man aged 18 to 29 in good health. Some clones in this sample may be carry-over from other donors' samples. The CDR3 runs from the conserved cysteine through the conserved F or W. D genes are given only for firm matches. Not all rows give a size; the values are once, few, many and, for expanded clones, a class.

v_gene	len	j_gene	abundance	d_gene	CDR3nt	CDR3aa
TRBV2	15	TRBJ2-2	-	-	TGTGCCAGCAGGCTTTGGGGTAGGGACACCGGGGAGCTGTTTTTT	CASRLWGRDTGELFF
TRBV5-4	16	TRBJ2-2	once	TRBD2	TGTGCCAGCAGCTTGAGCCGGGAGGTAACGTCCGGGGAGCTGTTTTTT	CASSLSREVTSGELFF
TRBV9	14	TRBJ2-5	-	-	TGTGCCAGCAGCGTAAGAGAGGTGGGGGAGACCCAGTACTTC	CASSVREVGETQYF
TRBV10-1	14	TRBJ2-1	-	-	TGCGCCAGCAGTGACTTGCGACCTAACAATGAGCAGTTCTTC	CASSDLRPNNEQFF
TRBV5-1	15	TRBJ1-3	-	-	TGCGCCAGCAGCTGGGACTTCAGCTCTGGAAACACCATATATTTT	CASSWDFSSGNTIYF
TRBV7-9	11	TRBJ2-7	-	-	TGTGCCAGCAGCCCCCGTAACGAGCAGTACTTC	CASSPRNEQYF
TRBV28	16	TRBJ2-3	-	TRBD2	TGTGCCAGCAGTTTAAGTGCGGCGGGAGGGAGAGATACGCAGTATTTT	CASSLSAAGGRDTQYF
TRBV15	16	TRBJ2-2	-	-	TGTGCCACCAGCAGACAGACACCACAGGGTCCCGGGGAGCTGTTTTTT	CATSRQTPQGPGELFF
TRBV27	13	TRBJ1-3	-	-	TGTGCCAGCAGTTTAAAATCCGGAAACACCATATATTTT	CASSLKSGNTIYF
TRBV11-2	14	TRBJ1-1	-	-	TGTGCCAGCAGCTTAAGTGGAATGAACACTGAAGCTTTCTTT	CASSLSGMNTEAFF
TRBV7-8	18	TRBJ2-7	-	TRBD2	TGTGCCAGCAGCTTAGTCGCGGCTAGCGGGAGATTGATCTACGAGCAGTACTTC	CASSLVAASGRLIYEQYF
TRBV19	14	TRBJ2-3	once	-	TGTGCCAGTAGTATAACCGGCAACCCAGATACGCAGTATTTT	CASSITGNPDTQYF
TRBV28	16	TRBJ2-1	-	TRBD2	TGTGCCAGCAGCCTGCTACCGGGACTAGCGAACAATGAGCAGTTCTTC	CASSLLPGLANNEQFF
TRBV9	13	TRBJ1-4	-	-	TGTGCCAGCAGCGGCCCGGGGCCTGAAAAACTGTTTTTT	CASSGPGPEKLFF
TRBV28	17	TRBJ1-5	-	-	TGTGCCAGCAGTTTATCTTTCCGACCTGCTAGCAATCAGCCCCAGCATTTT	CASSLSFRPASNQPQHF
TRBV28	14	TRBJ1-4	-	TRBD1	TGTGCCAGCAGTGGAGCAGGGGGGGTTGAAAAACTGTTTTTT	CASSGAGGVEKLFF
TRBV7-6	18	TRBJ2-2	-	TRBD2	TGTGCCAGCAGCCTCCTACCCGGCGGGAGGGAACAAACCGGGGAGCTGTTTTTT	CASSLLPGGREQTGELFF
TRBV7-2	13	TRBJ2-4	once	-	TGTGCCAGCAGCCCCTTCGGAGGGGACATTCAGTACTTC	CASSPFGGDIQYF
TRBV11-1	17	TRBJ1-5	-	-	TGTGCCAGCAGCTTTAACCTGTCGGGTTATAGCAATCAGCCCCAGCATTTT	CASSFNLSGYSNQPQHF
TRBV19	16	TRBJ1-3	-	TRBD1	TGTGCCAGTAGTTTGCCTCAGGGGGCCAACGGAAACACCATATATTTT	CASSLPQGANGNTIYF
TRBV27	15	TRBJ2-3	-	-	TGTGCCAGCAGTTATGGAGGGATGAGCACAGATACGCAGTATTTT	CASSYGGMSTDTQYF
TRBV6-1	13	TRBJ2-5	-	-	TGTGCCAGCAGCCAAAACCTGGGGGAGACCCAGTACTTC	CASSQNLGETQYF
TRBV11-2	15	TRBJ2-1	once	TRBD2	TGTGCCAGCAGCTCTCCCAGCGGGATATACAATGAGCAGTTCTTC	CASSSPSGIYNEQFF
TRBV28	16	TRBJ2-5	-	-	TGTGCCAGCAGTACATCTCTGACAGGACGCCAAGAGACCCAGTACTTC	CASSTSLTGRQETQYF
TRBV27	16	TRBJ1-4	once	-	TGTGCCAGCAGTTTATTTCCCGGGCTCCATGGGTGGAAACTGTTTTTT	CASSLFPGLHGWKLFF
TRBV27	15	TRBJ2-7	-	TRBD2	TGTGCCAGCAGCACACTAGCGGGACTGAGTGACGAGCAGTACTTC	CASSTLAGLSDEQYF
TRBV2	14	TRBJ1-5	-	TRBD1	TGTGCCAGCAGCTGGCAGGGGGCTGATCAGCCCCAGCATTTT	CASSWQGADQPQHF
TRBV2	14	TRBJ1-5	-	TRBD1	TGTGCCAGCAGTGCGGGACAGGGGGATCAGCCCCAGCATTTT	CASSAGQGDQPQHF
TRBV11-3	16	TRBJ2-5	-	TRBD2	TGTGCCAGCAGCTTGGGACTAGCGGGAGGTGCAGAGACCCAGTACTTC	CASSLGLAGGAETQYF
TRBV2	12	TRBJ2-5	-	-	TGTGCCAGCAGTTACACCCAAGAGACCCAGTACTTC	CASSYTQETQYF
TRBV5-1	16	TRBJ2-7	-	TRBD2	TGCGCCAGCAGCCCGCAGGGACTAGCGGTCGCCTACGAGCAGTACTTC	CASSPQGLAVAYEQYF
TRBV27	15	TRBJ1-3	-	-	TGTGCCAGCAGTTTTAGGAATTCCGCTGGAAACACCATATATTTT	CASSFRNSAGNTIYF
TRBV29-1	13	TRBJ1-2	-	-	TGCAGCGTTGAGCCCCGGGGCTACGGTGGCTACACCTTC	CSVEPRGYGGYTF
TRBV7-3	18	TRBJ2-3	-	TRBD2	TGTGCCAGCAGCCCCACCGGGGGGGCGGGAGCCAACACAGATACGCAGTATTTT	CASSPTGGAGANTDTQYF
TRBV7-2	14	TRBJ2-3	-	TRBD2	TGTGCCAGCAGCTCCCTAGCGGGCACAGATACGCAGTATTTT	CASSSLAGTDTQYF
TRBV15	13	TRBJ2-1	-	-	TGTGCCACCAGCAGCACTAGTAAGCGGGAGCAGTTCTTC	CATSSTSKREQFF
TRBV28	16	TRBJ1-3	-	-	TGTGCCAGCAGTTTATTTCCAGGGGAAGTTGGATACACCATATATTTT	CASSLFPGEVGYTIYF
TRBV11-3	15	TRBJ2-1	once	TRBD2	TGTGCCAGCAGCCCAGGGACTAGTGGGGTAAGTGAGCAGTTCTTC	CASSPGTSGVSEQFF
TRBV29-1	14	TRBJ1-1	-	-	TGCAGCGTTGGACAGTTACTACTGAACACTGAAGCTTTCTTT	CSVGQLLLNTEAFF
TRBV6-5	14	TRBJ1-6	-	TRBD1	TGTGCCAGCAGCCGGACAGGGCAGAGGTCACCCCTCCACTTT	CASSRTGQRSPLHF
TRBV18	16	TRBJ2-3	-	-	TGTGCCAGCTCACCCCCTCGGGGACTCCCTTTTTCTACGCAGTATTTT	CASSPPRGLPFSTQYF
TRBV6-1	16	TRBJ2-5	-	-	TGTGCCAGCAGTGAAACTCGGGCAGGGCCGGGGGAGACCCAGTACTTC	CASSETRAGPGETQYF
TRBV5-6	16	TRBJ1-6	-	-	TGTGCCAGCAGCCCAAGGACAACGATAAGAAATTCACCCCTCCACTTT	CASSPRTTIRNSPLHF
TRBV28	17	TRBJ2-5	-	TRBD1	TGTGCCAGCAGCTCACTCGGACAGGGAATCATTCAAGAGACCCAGTACTTC	CASSSLGQGIIQETQYF
TRBV28	14	TRBJ2-7	-	-	TGTGCCAGCAGTCCCCCCCGGGCCTTCTACGAGCAGTACTTC	CASSPPRAFYEQYF
TRBV7-2	12	TRBJ2-5	-	-	TGTGCCAGCAGCGGATACCAGGGGACCCAGTACTTC	CASSGYQGTQYF
TRBV28	14	TRBJ1-2	few	-	TGTGCCAGCAGTCTATTACAGGGAGATTATGGCTACACCTTC	CASSLLQGDYGYTF
TRBV15	15	TRBJ2-7	-	-	TGTGCCACCAGCAGAGTACAGGGAGACTCCTACGAGCAGTACTTC	CATSRVQGDSYEQYF
TRBV11-2	14	TRBJ2-3	-	-	TGTGCCAGCAGCCTCCGAGTAAGGACAGATACGCAGTATTTT	CASSLRVRTDTQYF
TRBV10-3	16	TRBJ2-5	-	TRBD2	TGTGCCATCAGTGAGGATCTAGCGGGAGTTGACGAGACCCAGTACTTC	CAISEDLAGVDETQYF
TRBV7-9	14	TRBJ2-7	-	-	TGTGCCAGCAGCTTCCCCTCCGGTGCGGGCGAGCAGTACTTC	CASSFPSGAGEQYF
TRBV28	14	TRBJ2-5	-	TRBD2	TGTGCCAGCAGCGCTCCCCGGGAGGGAGAGACCCAGTACTTC	CASSAPREGETQYF
TRBV19	12	TRBJ2-5	-	-	TGTGCCAGTAGTGCCCGCCAAGGGACCCAGTACTTC	CASSARQGTQYF